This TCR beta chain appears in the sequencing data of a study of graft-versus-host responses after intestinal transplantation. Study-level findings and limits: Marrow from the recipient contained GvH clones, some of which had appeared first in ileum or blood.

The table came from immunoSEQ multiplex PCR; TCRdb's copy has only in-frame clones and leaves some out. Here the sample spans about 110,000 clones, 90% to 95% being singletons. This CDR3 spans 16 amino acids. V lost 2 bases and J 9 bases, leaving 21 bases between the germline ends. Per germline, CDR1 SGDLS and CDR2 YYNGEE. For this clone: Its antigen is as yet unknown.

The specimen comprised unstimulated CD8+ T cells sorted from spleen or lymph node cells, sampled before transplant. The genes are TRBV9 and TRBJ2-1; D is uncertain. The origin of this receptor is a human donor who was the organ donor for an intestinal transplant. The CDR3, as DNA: TGTGCCAGCAGCGTCCCTAGGAGTAAGGGAACCACTGAGCAGTTCTTC. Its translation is CASSVPRSKGTTEQFF.